A single sample gave rise to the 2 T cell receptor beta chains below, sequenced in a study of T cells in Graves' hyperthyroidism and ophthalmopathy. It was RNA transcripts that yielded the amplified TCR beta CDR3 regions. First-round RT-PCR with HTBI primers amplified the TCR CDR3 region. A single record per CDR3 protein comes from TCRdb applying MiXCR to the multiplex PCR reads. The sample carries over 350,000 distinct CDR3 sequences, about 15% recorded once. Sequencing was performed on blood. Receptors were obtained from a man in his late teens or twenties with Graves' ophthalmopathy.

This clonotype was observed at least ten times. The chain combines TRBV20-1 with TRBJ1-1; weak D call: TRBD1 (5 bases). The CDR3 is 15 amino acids. Germline V CDR1 and CDR2: DFQATT, SNEGSKA (reference sequence). V was cut by 2 bases and J by 6 bases, with 19 bases left in between. CDR3 coding DNA: TGCAGTGCTAGACCCGCAGCAGGGTCTGTCCCTGAAGCTTTCTTT. It codes for CSARPAAGSVPEAFF.

This clonotype was seen at least ten times. The chain combines TRBV10-2 with TRBJ2-1; no clear D. The CDR3 spans 13 residues. Germline CDR1 and CDR2: WSHSY and SAAADI. Trimming took off 7 bases at V and 8 bases at J, with 15 bases between the two ends. This CDR3 reads CASTHQVGDEQFF. The CDR3 DNA sequence: TGCGCCAGCACCCACCAGGTTGGAGATGAGCAGTTCTTC.